A single sample is the source of the 11 T cell receptor beta chains below, sequenced in a study of blood T cells in healthy people across ages. PCR was performed a second time for roughly 7 to 12 cycles using a sample-barcoded 5' primer and a J-beta primer mix. TCRdb re-analysed the 5' RACE reads in MiXCR, keeping a single row per CDR3 protein. The sample lists about 1.7 million distinct CDR3 sequences, roughly 27% occurring once. The sample consisted of blood. The receptors were gathered from a woman in her 30s in good health.

The rearrangement uses TRBV10-1 and TRBJ2-1; 10 nucleotides align to TRBD2. CDR3 length equals 17 residues. The J segment lost 6 bases and the V segment lost 8 bases, leaving 16 bases of the junction unmatched. The germline V gene has CDR1 WNHNN and CDR2 SYGVQD (reference sequence). CDR3 DNA: TGCGCCAGCGGTGGGTCTGAACTAGCGGGGTATTCCAATGAGCAGTTCTTC. Protein: CASGGSELAGYSNEQFF.

This clonotype was picked up a small number of times. The chain uses TRBV7-7 and TRBJ1-3, with D unresolved. The CDR3 is 13 amino acids. The germline V gene has CDR1 SSHAT and CDR2 FNYEAQ (reference sequence). V was pared by 2 bases and J by 4 bases, with 6 bases between. CDR3 amino acids: CASSLKRGNTIYF. CDR3 coding DNA: TGTGCCAGCAGCTTAAAGAGGGGAAACACCATATATTTT.

This clonotype has just a few counts. V usage is TRBV20-1 and J usage is TRBJ2-1, with unresolved D. This CDR3 has 14 amino acids. Between the trimmed V and J ends, which lost 4 bases and 3 bases, there was a span of 13 bases. Germline CDR1 and CDR2: DFQATT and SNEGSKA (reference sequence). The CDR3 reads CSANRVLGYNEQFF. The CDR3 nucleotides read TGCAGTGCTAACCGGGTTTTGGGCTACAATGAGCAGTTCTTC.

This clonotype was recorded only once. With a much larger clone just one base away, this may be a read error. This chain uses TRBV29-1 with TRBJ1-1, with 10 positions matching TRBD1. CDR1 and CDR2 (germline): SQVTM, ANQGSEA. The CDR3 is made up of 12 amino acids. The CDR3 reads CSVGQGRTDAFF. The CDR3, as DNA: TGCAGCGTGGGACAGGGGAGGACTGATGCTTTCTTT.

The chain links TRBV28 to TRBJ1-2, with D possibly matching TRBD1 (5 bases). Germline assignment: CDR1 MDHEN and CDR2 SYDVKM. Trimming took 4 bases from V and 8 from J, leaving 11 bases between them. The CDR3 is 12 amino acids. This chain's CDR3 is CASSWVGVGYTF. CDR3 coding DNA: TGTGCCAGCAGTTGGGTGGGGGTCGGCTACACCTTC.

This rearrangement joins TRBV25-1 to TRBJ2-6, with D possibly matching TRBD1 (6 bases). V lost 6 bases, J lost 2 bases, and 14 bases lay in between. The CDR3 runs to 16 residues. The germline V gene has CDR1 MGHDK and CDR2 SYGVNS. As DNA, the CDR3 is TGTGCCAGCAGCCCGGGACCAGGGGCTGGGGCCAACGTCCTGACTTTC. Protein: CASSPGPGAGANVLTF.

The J gene is TRBJ2-1, the V gene TRBV7-9; the match to TRBD2 covers 11 bases. The V segment lost 3 bases and the J segment 5 bases; nucleotides outside the gene matches: 18. Germline loops: CDR1 SEHNR, CDR2 FQNEAQ (reference sequence). This CDR3 has 20 residues. The CDR3: CASSFRPRLAGLGRNNEQFF. DNA for the CDR3: TGTGCCAGCAGCTTTCGGCCACGACTAGCGGGGCTTGGTCGTAACAATGAGCAGTTCTTC.

The chain employs TRBV30 and TRBJ2-3; D may be TRBD2 (6 bases). Trimming stripped 4 bases from V and 4 bases from J, with 9 bases between. Germline CDR1 reads GTSNPN; CDR2 reads SVGIG (reference sequence). This CDR3 has 12 amino acids. The CDR3 reads CAWTGAADTQYF. CDR3 sequence (DNA): TGTGCCTGGACGGGAGCTGCAGATACGCAGTATTTT.

CDR3 nucleotide sequence: TGTGCCAGCAGTTTCCTCACGAACACCGGGGAGCTGTTTTTT. The encoded protein is CASSFLTNTGELFF. The chain joins TRBV27 to TRBJ2-2; D is uncertain. The CDR3 runs to 14 residues. V lost 3 bases and J lost 0, with 5 bases in between. Per the germline V gene, CDR1 is MNHEY and CDR2 is SMNVEV (reference sequence).

In the case of this clonotype: This may arise from a read error, as a much more abundant clone is one base away. The rearrangement links TRBV20-1 to TRBJ2-1, with D unresolved. The J call may be mistaken, given a closer DNA end match to TRBJ2-7. In germline, CDR1 is DFQATT, CDR2 SNEGSKA (reference sequence). This CDR3 comprises 12 residues. CDR3 nucleotides: TGCAGTGCTAGACCCAGCAACAATGAGCAGTACTTC. Amino acids: CSARPSNNEQYF.

At least ten counts were recorded for this clonotype. V and J are TRBV7-2 and TRBJ1-2, with a possible D match to TRBD1 (5 bases). Germline-derived CDR1 and CDR2 are SGHTA and FQGNSA. The length of the CDR3 is 13 residues. The V end lost 5 bases, the J end lost 8 bases, and 15 bases lay between the germline ends. The CDR3 DNA is TGTGCCAGCAGCCGCAGTAAGGGGACGGGCTACACCTTC. It is translated as CASSRSKGTGYTF. The whole variable domain, filled in from reference TRBV7-2 and TRBJ1-2, reads GAGVSQSPSNKVTEKGKDVELRCDPISGHTALYWYRQSLGQGLEFLIYFQGNSAPDKSGLPSDRFSAERTGGSVSTLTIQRTQQEDSAVYLCASSRSKGTGYTFGSGTRLTVV.